This TCR beta chain was profiled in a study of blood T cell repertoires in COVID-19. Assay used: immunoSEQ multiplex PCR; TCRdb lists only in-frame clones, some missing. The sample has over 200,000 clones; about 87% are singletons. The CDR3 runs 12 residues. With 8 bases removed from V and 2 bases from J, the gap between germline ends came to 8 bases. The V gene's germline CDR1 is SGHTA and CDR2 FQGNSA. Source material: PBMCs or T cells enriched from blood (not recorded which). The sequence derives from a man younger than 40 who had recovered from COVID-19. The chain has TRBV7-2 and TRBJ2-3; D gene uncertain. CDR3 region: CASGPNTDTQYF. The CDR3 DNA follows: TGTGCCAGCGGGCCCAACACAGATACGCAGTATTTT. The whole variable domain, filled in from reference TRBV7-2 and TRBJ2-3, reads GAGVSQSPSNKVTEKGKDVELRCDPISGHTALYWYRQSLGQGLEFLIYFQGNSAPDKSGLPSDRFSAERTGGSVSTLTIQRTQQEDSAVYLCASGPNTDTQYFGPGTRLTVL.